This T cell receptor (beta chain) appears in the sequencing data of a study of cytomegalovirus exposure and HLA in healthy donors. The overall study: A data release that came early held 75 million to 85 million unique TCRs from HLA-typed donors. General study results and limits: Later, an analysis found that common viral pathogens appeared to be linked with several of the most significant clusters. More clonal expansion characterized HLA-associated TCR beta chains than equally common others in a later analysis. At a 0.05 false discovery rate, a later analysis found some 17,000 TCR beta sequences to be associated with HLA alleles.

CDR1 is SGHAT and CDR2 is FQNNGV in the germline V gene. Trimming took 5 bases from V and 8 from J, leaving 10 bases between them. The CDR3 covers 13 residues. Comments on this clone: Its antigen is undetermined.

The primer mix had 60 Vbeta and 13 Jbeta primers. Sequenced by immunoSEQ multiplex PCR; TCRdb stores in-frame clones only, minus some. The sample's table shows around 110,000 clones. The TCR was taken from a man aged 25-45 years in good health and CMV-seronegative. The sequenced material came from PBMCs. This chain uses TRBV11-2 with TRBJ1-6, with a possible D match to TRBD1 (5 bases). The CDR3 region has the DNA TGTGCCAGCAGCCCAGGGATTGATTCACCCCTCCACTTT. Translating it yields CASSPGIDSPLHF.